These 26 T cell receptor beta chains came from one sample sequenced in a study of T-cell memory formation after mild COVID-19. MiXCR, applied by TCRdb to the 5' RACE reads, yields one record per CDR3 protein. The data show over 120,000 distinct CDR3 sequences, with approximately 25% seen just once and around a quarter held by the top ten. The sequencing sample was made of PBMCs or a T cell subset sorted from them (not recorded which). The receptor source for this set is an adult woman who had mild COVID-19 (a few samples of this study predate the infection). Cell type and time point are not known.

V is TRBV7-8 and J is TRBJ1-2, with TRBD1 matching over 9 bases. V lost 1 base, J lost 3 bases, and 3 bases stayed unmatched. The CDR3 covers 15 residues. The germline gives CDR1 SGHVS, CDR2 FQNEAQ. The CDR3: CASSLGTGGDYGYTF. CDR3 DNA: TGTGCCAGCAGCTTAGGCACAGGGGGCGACTATGGCTACACCTTC. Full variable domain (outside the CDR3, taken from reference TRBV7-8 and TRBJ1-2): GAGVSQSPRYKVAKRGQDVALRCDPISGHVSLFWYQQALGQGPEFLTYFQNEAQLDKSGLPSDRFFAERPEGSVSTLKIQRTQQEDSAVYLCASSLGTGGDYGYTFGSGTRLTVV.

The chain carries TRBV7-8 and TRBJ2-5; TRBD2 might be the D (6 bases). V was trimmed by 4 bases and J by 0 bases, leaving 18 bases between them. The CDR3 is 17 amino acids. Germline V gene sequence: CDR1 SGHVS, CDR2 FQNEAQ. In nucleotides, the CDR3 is TGTGCCAGCAGCTCATCCCTGAATGGAGGGAACCAAGAGACCCAGTACTTC. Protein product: CASSSSLNGGNQETQYF.

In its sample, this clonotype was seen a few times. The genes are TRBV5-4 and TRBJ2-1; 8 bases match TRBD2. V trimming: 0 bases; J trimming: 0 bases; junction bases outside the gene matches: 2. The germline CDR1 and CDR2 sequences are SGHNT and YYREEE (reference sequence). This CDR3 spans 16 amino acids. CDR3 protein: CASSLDSGSSYNEQFF. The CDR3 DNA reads TGTGCCAGCAGCTTGGACAGCGGGAGCTCCTACAATGAGCAGTTCTTC.

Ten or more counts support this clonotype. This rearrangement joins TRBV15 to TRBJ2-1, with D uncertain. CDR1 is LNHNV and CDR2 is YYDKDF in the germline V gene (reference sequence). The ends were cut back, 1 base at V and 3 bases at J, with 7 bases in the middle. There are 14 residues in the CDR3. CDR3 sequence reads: CATSRARYYNEQFF. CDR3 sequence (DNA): TGTGCCACCAGCAGAGCTAGATACTACAATGAGCAGTTCTTC.

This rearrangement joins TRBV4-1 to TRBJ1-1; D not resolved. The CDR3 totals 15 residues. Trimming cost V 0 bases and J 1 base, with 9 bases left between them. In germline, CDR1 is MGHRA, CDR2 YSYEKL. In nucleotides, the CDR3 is TGCGCCAGCAGCCAAGATCACGAGGAGAACACTGAAGCTTTCTTT. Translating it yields CASSQDHEENTEAFF.

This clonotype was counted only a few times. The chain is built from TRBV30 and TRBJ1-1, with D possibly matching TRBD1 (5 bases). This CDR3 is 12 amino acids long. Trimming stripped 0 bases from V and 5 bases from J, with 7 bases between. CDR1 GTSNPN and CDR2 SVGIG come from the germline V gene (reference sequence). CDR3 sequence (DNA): TGTGCCTGGAGTGTAGGGGTGACTGAAGCTTTCTTT. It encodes CAWSVGVTEAFF. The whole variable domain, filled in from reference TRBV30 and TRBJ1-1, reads SQTIHQWPATLVQPVGSPLSLECTVEGTSNPNLYWYRQAAGRGLQLLFYSVGIGQISSEVPQNLSASRPQDRQFILSSKKLLLSDSGFYLCAWSVGVTEAFFGQGTRLTVV.

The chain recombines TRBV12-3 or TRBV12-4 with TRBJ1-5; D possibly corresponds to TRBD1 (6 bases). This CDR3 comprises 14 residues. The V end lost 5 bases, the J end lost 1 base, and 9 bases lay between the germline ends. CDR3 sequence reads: CASSPTGSNQPQHF. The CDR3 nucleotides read TGTGCCAGCAGTCCCACAGGGAGCAATCAGCCCCAGCATTTT.

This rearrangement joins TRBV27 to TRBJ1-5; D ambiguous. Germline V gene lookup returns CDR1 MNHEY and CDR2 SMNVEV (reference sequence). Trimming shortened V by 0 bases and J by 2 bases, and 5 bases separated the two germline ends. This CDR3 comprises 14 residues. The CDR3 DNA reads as TGTGCCAGCAGTTTATCGTGGGGCAATCAGCCCCAGCATTTT. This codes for CASSLSWGNQPQHF.

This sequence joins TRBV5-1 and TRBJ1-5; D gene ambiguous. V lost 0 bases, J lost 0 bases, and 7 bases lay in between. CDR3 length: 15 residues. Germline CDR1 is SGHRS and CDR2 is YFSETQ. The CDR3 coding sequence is TGCGCCAGCAGCTTGGCGGGCACTAGCAATCAGCCCCAGCATTTT. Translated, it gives CASSLAGTSNQPQHF. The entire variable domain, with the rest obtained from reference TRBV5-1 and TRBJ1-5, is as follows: KAGVTQTPRYLIKTRGQQVTLSCSPISGHRSVSWYQQTPGQGLQFLFEYFSETQRNKGNFPGRFSGRQFSNSRSEMNVSTLELGDSALYLCASSLAGTSNQPQHFGDGTRLSIL.

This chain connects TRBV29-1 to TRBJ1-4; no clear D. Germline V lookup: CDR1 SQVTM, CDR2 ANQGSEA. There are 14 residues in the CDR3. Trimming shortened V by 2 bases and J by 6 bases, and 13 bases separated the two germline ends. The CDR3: CSVETEQTYEKLFF. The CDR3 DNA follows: TGCAGCGTTGAAACGGAACAGACTTATGAAAAACTGTTTTTT.

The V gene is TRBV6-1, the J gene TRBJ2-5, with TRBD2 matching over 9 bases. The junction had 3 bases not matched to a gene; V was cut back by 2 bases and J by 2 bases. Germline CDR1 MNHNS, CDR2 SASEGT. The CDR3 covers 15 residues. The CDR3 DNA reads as TGTGCCAGCAGTGAATGGCGGGGGGGGCAAGAGACCCAGTACTTC. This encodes CASSEWRGGQETQYF.

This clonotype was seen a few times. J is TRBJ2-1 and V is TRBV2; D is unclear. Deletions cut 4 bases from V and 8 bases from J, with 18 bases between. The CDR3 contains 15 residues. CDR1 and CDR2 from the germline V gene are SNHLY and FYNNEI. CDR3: CASSGELSRQHEQFF. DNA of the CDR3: TGTGCCAGCAGTGGCGAATTGTCCCGTCAACATGAGCAGTTCTTC. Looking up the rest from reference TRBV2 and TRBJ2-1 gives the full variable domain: EPEVTQTPSHQVTQMGQEVILRCVPISNHLYFYWYRQILGQKVEFLVSFYNNEISEKSEIFDDQFSVERPDGSNFTLKIRSTKLEDSAMYFCASSGELSRQHEQFFGPGTRLTVL.

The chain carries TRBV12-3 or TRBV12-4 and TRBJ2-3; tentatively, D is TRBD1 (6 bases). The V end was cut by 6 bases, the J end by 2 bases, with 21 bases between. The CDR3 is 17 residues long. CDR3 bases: TGTGCCAGCAGACCTCCCCCCGGGACAATCGTCACAGATACGCAGTATTTT. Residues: CASRPPPGTIVTDTQYF.

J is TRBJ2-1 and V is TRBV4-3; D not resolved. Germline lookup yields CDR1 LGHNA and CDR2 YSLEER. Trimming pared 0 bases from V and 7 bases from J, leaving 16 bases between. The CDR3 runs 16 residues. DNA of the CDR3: TGCGCCAGCAGCCAAGATTCGGCCACTATCTGGAATGAGCAGTTCTTC. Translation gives CASSQDSATIWNEQFF.

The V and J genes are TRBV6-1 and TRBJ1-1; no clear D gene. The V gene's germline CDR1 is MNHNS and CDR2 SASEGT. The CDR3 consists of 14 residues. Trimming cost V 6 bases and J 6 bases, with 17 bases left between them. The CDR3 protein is CASRAFEGSAEAFF. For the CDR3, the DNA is TGTGCCAGCAGGGCTTTCGAGGGCTCGGCTGAAGCTTTCTTT.

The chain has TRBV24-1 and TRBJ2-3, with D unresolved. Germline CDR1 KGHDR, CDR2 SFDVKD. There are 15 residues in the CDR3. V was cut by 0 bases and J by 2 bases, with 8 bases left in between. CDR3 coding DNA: TGTGCCACCAGTGATTTGAGGGTAAACACAGATACGCAGTATTTT. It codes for CATSDLRVNTDTQYF.

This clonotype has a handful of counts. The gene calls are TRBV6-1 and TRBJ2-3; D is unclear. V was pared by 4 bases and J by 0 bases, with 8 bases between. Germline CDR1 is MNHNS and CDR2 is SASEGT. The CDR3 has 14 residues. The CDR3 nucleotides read TGTGCCAGCAGTGCTATCGGGAGCACAGATACGCAGTATTTT. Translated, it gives CASSAIGSTDTQYF.

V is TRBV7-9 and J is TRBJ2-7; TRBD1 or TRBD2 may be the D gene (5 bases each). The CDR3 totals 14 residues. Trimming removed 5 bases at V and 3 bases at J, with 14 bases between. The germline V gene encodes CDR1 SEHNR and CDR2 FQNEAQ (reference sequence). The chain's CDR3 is CASSHPGRFYEQYF. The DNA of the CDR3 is TGTGCCAGCAGCCACCCGGGACGATTCTACGAGCAGTACTTC. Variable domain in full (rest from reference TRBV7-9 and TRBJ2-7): DTGVSQNPRHKITKRGQNVTFRCDPISEHNRLYWYRQTLGQGPEFLTYFQNEAQLEKSRLLSDRFSAERPKGSFSTLEIQRTEQGDSAMYLCASSHPGRFYEQYFGPGTRLTVT.

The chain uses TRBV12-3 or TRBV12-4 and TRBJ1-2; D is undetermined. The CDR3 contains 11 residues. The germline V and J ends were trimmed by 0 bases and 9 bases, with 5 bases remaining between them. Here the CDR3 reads CASSLAWSYTF. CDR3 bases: TGTGCCAGCAGTTTAGCCTGGAGCTACACCTTC.

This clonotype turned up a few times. This chain's CDR3 is CASSDTEAFF. The CDR3 DNA follows: TGTGCCAGCTCGGACACTGAAGCTTTCTTT. The chain combines TRBV28 with TRBJ1-1; D remains unclear. The CDR3 loop spans 10 amino acids. Trimming pared 8 bases from V and 3 bases from J, leaving 4 bases between. Looked up from germline, CDR1 is MDHEN and CDR2 is SYDVKM.

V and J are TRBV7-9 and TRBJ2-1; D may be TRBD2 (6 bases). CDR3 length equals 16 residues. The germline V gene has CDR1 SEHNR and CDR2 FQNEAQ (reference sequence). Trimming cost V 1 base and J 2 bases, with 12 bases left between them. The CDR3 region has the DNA TGTGCCAGCAGCTTAGAGGGGACTGGCACCTACAATGAGCAGTTCTTC. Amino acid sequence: CASSLEGTGTYNEQFF.

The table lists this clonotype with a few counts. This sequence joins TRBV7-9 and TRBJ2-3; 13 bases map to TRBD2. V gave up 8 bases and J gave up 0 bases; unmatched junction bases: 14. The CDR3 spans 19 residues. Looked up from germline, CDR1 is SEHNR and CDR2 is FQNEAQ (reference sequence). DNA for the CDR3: TGTGCCAGCGACCGGACTAGCGGGAGTTTGGATCCTAGCACAGATACGCAGTATTTT. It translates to CASDRTSGSLDPSTDTQYF.

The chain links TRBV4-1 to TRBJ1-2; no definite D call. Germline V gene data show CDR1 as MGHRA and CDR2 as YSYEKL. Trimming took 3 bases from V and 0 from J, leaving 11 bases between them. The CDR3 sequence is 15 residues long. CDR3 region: CASSHRTGANYGYTF. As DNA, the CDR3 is TGCGCCAGCAGCCATAGGACGGGTGCTAACTATGGCTACACCTTC.

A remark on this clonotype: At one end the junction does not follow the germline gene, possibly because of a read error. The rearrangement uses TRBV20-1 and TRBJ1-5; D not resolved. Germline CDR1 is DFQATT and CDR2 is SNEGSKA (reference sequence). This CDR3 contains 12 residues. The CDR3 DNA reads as TGCAGTGCCAGAGGGCTGAATCAGCCCCATCATTTT. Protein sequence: CSARGLNQPHHF.

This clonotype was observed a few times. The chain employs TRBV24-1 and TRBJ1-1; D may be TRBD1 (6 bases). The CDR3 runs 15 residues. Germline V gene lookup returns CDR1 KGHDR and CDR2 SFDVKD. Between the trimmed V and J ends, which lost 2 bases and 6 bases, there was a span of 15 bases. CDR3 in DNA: TGTGCCACCAGTGATTCCTCCAACCGACAGGCTGAAGCTTTCTTT. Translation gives CATSDSSNRQAEAFF.

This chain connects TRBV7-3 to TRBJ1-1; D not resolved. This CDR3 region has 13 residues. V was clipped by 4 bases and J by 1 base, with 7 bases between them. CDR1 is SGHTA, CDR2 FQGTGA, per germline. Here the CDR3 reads CASSSRSNTEAFF. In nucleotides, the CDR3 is TGTGCCAGCAGCTCTCGGTCGAACACTGAAGCTTTCTTT.